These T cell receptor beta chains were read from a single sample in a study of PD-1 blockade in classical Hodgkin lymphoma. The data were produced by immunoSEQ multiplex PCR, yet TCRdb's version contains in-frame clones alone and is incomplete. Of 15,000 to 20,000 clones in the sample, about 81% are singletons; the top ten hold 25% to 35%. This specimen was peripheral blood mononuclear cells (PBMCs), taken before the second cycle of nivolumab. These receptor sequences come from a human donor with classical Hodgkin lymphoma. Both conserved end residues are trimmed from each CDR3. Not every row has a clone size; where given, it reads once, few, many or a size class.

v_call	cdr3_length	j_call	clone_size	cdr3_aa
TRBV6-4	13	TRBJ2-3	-	ASSDTQGGTDTQY
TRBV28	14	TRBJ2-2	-	ASSFTLPENTGELF
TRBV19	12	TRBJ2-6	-	ASIERSGANVLT
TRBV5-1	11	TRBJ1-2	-	ASSGGGAGGYT
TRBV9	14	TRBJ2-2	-	ASSEGVTANTGELF
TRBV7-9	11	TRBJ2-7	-	ASRRTGDNEQY
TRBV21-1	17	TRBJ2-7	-	ASSKFVPGLVPPRYEQY
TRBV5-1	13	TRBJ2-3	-	ASSLEQIRTDTQY
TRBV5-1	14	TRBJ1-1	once	ASSLGRVKENTEAF
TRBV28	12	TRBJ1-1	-	ASSLEAGWTEAF
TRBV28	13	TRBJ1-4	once	ASSFWGKEAEKLF
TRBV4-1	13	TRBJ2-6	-	ASSQAPSGANVLT
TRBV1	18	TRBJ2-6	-	TSSQGSRGRGSSGANVLT
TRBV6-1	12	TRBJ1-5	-	ASSASRANQPQH
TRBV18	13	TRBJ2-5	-	ASSPAGWGQETQY
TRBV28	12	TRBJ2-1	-	ASSLLGGYNEQF
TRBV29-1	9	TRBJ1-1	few	SPQIVGEAF
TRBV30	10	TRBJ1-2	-	ARLWGSYGYT
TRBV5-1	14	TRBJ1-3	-	ASSLGPTGTGNTIY
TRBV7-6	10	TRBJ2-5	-	ASSLVRETQY
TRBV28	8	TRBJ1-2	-	ASSTYGYT
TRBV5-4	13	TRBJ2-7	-	ASSIRTSGGYEQY
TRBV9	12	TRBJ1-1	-	ASSADRGQTEAF
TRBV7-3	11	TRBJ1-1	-	ASSFAANTEAF
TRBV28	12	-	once	ASSFSQGAYEQY
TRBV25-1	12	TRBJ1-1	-	ASSDINMNTEAF
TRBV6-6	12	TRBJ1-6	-	ASSSTPSDGAHH
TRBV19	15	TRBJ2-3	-	ASNGASGGWGSVTQY
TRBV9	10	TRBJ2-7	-	ASQGSSDEQY
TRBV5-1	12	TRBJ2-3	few	ASSLGQGADTQY
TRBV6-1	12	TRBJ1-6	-	ASSAGPYNSPLH
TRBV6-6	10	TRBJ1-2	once	ASSLSGRGYT
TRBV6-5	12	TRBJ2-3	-	ASNARLPTDTQY
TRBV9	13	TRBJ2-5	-	ASSWGGLDAETQY
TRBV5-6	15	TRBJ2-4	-	ASSLPVTSGGVMIQY
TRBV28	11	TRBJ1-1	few	ASREGARTEAF
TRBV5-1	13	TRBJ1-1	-	ASSLEGRGEAEAF
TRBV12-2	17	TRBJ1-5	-	ASRRANPGLRSSGQPQH
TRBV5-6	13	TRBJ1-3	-	ASSLGGLFGNTIY
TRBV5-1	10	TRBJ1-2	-	ASEGRVEGYT
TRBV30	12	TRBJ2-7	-	AWSTGGTSPEQY
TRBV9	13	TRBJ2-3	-	ASNSLGGGTDTQY
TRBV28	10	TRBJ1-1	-	ASSRGATEAF
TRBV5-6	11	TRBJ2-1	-	ASSLPGRDRQF
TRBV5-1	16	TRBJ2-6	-	ASRRNQGYLPGANVLT
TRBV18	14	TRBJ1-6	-	ASSPMQGADNSPLH
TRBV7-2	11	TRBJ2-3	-	ASRDTKADTQY
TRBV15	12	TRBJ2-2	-	ATSRDATGLELF
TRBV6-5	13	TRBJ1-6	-	ASSYGVLPGTPLH
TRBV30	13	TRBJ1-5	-	AWSAPLGGAQPQH
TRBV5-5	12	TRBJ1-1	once	ASSPLRLSTEAF
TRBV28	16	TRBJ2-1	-	ASRSRRLAGGNYNEQF